The 19 T cell receptor beta chains reported below all come from one sample, sequenced in a study of response to subunit inactivated influenza vaccine. TCRdb passed the RT-PCR reads through MiXCR, listing each CDR3 protein once. The sample yields approximately 500,000 distinct CDR3 sequences, roughly 25% seen once. The sample was also reused in another study, on T cells expressing NK-cell markers. That paper adds: What made the TCR beta cDNA was 5'RACE template switching with UMIs.

Sample: CD4+ T cells sorted from PBMCs, taken 12 days after vaccination. These receptors originate from a man aged 45-65 years who received an inactivated influenza vaccine.

This clonotype occurred many times. This chain uses TRBV6-1 with TRBJ2-3, with D maybe TRBD1 (5 bases). V was clipped by 6 bases and J by 8 bases, with 9 bases between them. The CDR3 totals 11 residues. Germline V CDR1 and CDR2: MNHNS, SASEGT. CDR3 DNA sequence: TGTGCCAGCAGAGGGGAAAGTACGCAGTATTTT. Its protein product is CASRGESTQYF.

This clonotype came up a few times. The chain employs TRBV28 and TRBJ2-7; a weak D match, TRBD2 (5 bases). Looked up from germline, CDR1 is MDHEN and CDR2 is SYDVKM. This CDR3 is built from 16 residues. Deletions cut 4 bases from V and 3 bases from J, with 19 bases between. The CDR3 DNA is TGTGCCAGCAGTTCAAACTGGAGGCAAGGGATCTACGAGCAGTACTTC. Amino acids: CASSSNWRQGIYEQYF.

This clonotype was seen more than once but under ten times. The CDR3 sequence is CSAPLVDLGNEQFF. CDR3 in DNA: TGCAGTGCCCCCCTGGTGGACCTGGGAAATGAGCAGTTCTTC. This chain links TRBV20-1 with TRBJ2-1; D is uncertain. The germline V and J ends were trimmed by 6 bases and 7 bases, with 19 bases remaining between them. From germline, CDR1 is DFQATT and CDR2 SNEGSKA (reference sequence). This CDR3 comprises 14 residues.

The chain has TRBV27 and TRBJ1-2, with TRBD1 identical over 7 bases. The CDR3 is 15 amino acids. CDR1 is MNHEY, CDR2 SMNVEV, per germline (reference sequence). The ends lost 8 bases at V and 5 bases at J; junction bases unmatched: 14. The CDR3: CASSHRGPTLYGYTF. Here the CDR3 DNA reads TGTGCCAGCTCCCACAGGGGCCCCACCCTTTATGGCTACACCTTC.

This clonotype was seen at least ten times. The rearrangement links TRBV12-3 or TRBV12-4 to TRBJ1-5, with D hard to call. The CDR3 totals 13 residues. V lost 4 bases and J lost 7, with 11 bases in between. The CDR3: CASSSWENQPQHF. Here the CDR3 DNA reads TGTGCCAGCAGTTCGTGGGAAAACCAGCCCCAGCATTTT.

A remark on this clonotype: An end of the junction differs from the germline gene, which may be a read error. The chain combines TRBV29-1 with TRBJ2-7; 9 bases are shared with TRBD1. The CDR3 covers 13 residues. Germline V gives CDR1 SQVTM, CDR2 ANQGSEA. The CDR3 is CSVRGQGNYEQHF. DNA for the CDR3: TGCAGCGTGAGGGGACAGGGCAACTACGAGCAGCACTTC.

The rearrangement uses TRBV29-1 and TRBJ1-6; TRBD1 matches at 7 bases. Trimming at V came to 4 bases and at J to 5 bases, leaving 2 bases not matched to a gene. CDR1 is SQVTM and CDR2 is ANQGSEA in the germline V gene. The CDR3 spans 13 residues. The CDR3 spells CSVGQGDNSPLHF. CDR3 nucleotides: TGCAGCGTTGGGCAGGGGGATAATTCACCCCTCCACTTT.

This clonotype was seen only a few times. DNA of the CDR3: TGTGCCAGCAGTCCTAGCGGGGATGGGAATGAGCAGTTCTTC. Protein sequence: CASSPSGDGNEQFF. The genes are TRBV4-2 and TRBJ2-1, with 9 bases identical to TRBD2. V lost 6 bases and J lost 7; bases outside the gene matches: 7. This CDR3 has 14 residues. Per the germline V gene, CDR1 is LGHNA and CDR2 is YNFKEQ.

The gene calls are TRBV18 and TRBJ2-1, with TRBD2 identical over 11 bases. The germline gives CDR1 KGHSH, CDR2 LQKENI. This CDR3 is 16 amino acids long. The V and J ends lost 3 bases and 2 bases, in that order; junction bases with no gene match: 3. The CDR3 DNA reads as TGTGCCAGCTCACCTCCGGGACTAGCGGCCTACAATGAGCAGTTCTTC. Residues: CASSPPGLAAYNEQFF.

The chain combines TRBV7-2 with TRBJ2-1; possibly TRBD2 for D (5 bases). The length of the CDR3 is 16 residues. The V end was cut by 0 bases, the J end by 2 bases, with 11 bases between. Germline CDR1 SGHTA, CDR2 FQGNSA. The CDR3 DNA follows: TGTGCCAGCAGCTTAGCTTCACCGGGGACCTACAATGAGCAGTTCTTC. Its translation: CASSLASPGTYNEQFF.

This clonotype was seen a handful of times. This rearrangement joins TRBV7-9 to TRBJ2-1; TRBD2 agrees at 7 bases. Trimming removed 5 bases from V and 10 bases from J; junction bases left unmatched: 8. Germline V gives CDR1 SEHNR, CDR2 FQNEAQ (reference sequence). The CDR3 contains 13 residues. The CDR3: CASSPGGLWEQFF. The CDR3 DNA is TGTGCCAGCAGCCCGGGAGGACTATGGGAGCAGTTCTTC.

This clonotype came up a few times. This sequence joins TRBV27 and TRBJ1-1, with a tentative D call TRBD1 (6 bases). CDR1 and CDR2 from the germline V gene are MNHEY and SMNVEV (reference sequence). The CDR3 extends over 13 amino acids. Trimming removed 6 bases from V and 4 bases from J, with 12 bases in between. CDR3 sequence (DNA): TGTGCCAGCAGCCACACAGGGTTCACTGAAGCTTTCTTT. It specifies CASSHTGFTEAFF.

This chain links TRBV5-1 with TRBJ2-2; D gene uncertain. The germline V and J ends were trimmed by 4 bases and 0 bases, with 10 bases remaining between them. The CDR3 has 15 residues. Germline V lookup: CDR1 SGHRS, CDR2 YFSETQ. This CDR3 is CASSPTGANTGELFF. In DNA, the CDR3 is TGCGCCAGCAGCCCTACTGGCGCGAACACCGGGGAGCTGTTTTTT.

This clonotype has only a few counts. The chain carries TRBV6-1 and TRBJ2-2; no firm D call. This CDR3 comprises 13 residues. Trimming pared 6 bases from V and 1 base from J, leaving 6 bases between. Germline loops: CDR1 MNHNS, CDR2 SASEGT. The CDR3: CASRSRNTGELFF. The CDR3, as DNA: TGTGCCAGCAGATCCAGGAACACCGGGGAGCTGTTTTTT.

Only a few counts were recorded for this clonotype. This sequence joins TRBV5-6 and TRBJ2-7; 10 bases agree with TRBD2. This CDR3 is built from 14 residues. Germline assignment: CDR1 SGHDT and CDR2 YYEEEE. Unmatched junction bases numbered 11, after V lost 8 bases and J lost 6 bases. The chain's CDR3 is CASRRAGGPLEQYF. The CDR3 coding sequence is TGTGCCAGTAGGAGAGCGGGAGGGCCCCTCGAGCAGTACTTC.

This rearrangement joins TRBV4-1 to TRBJ2-3, with 11 bases matching TRBD2. Germline V CDR1 and CDR2: MGHRA, YSYEKL. This CDR3 region has 16 residues. The ends lost 3 bases at V and 6 bases at J; junction bases unmatched: 8. CDR3 sequence reads: CASSQWVAGGRDTQYF. CDR3 nucleotides: TGCGCCAGCAGCCAGTGGGTAGCGGGGGGGCGGGATACGCAGTATTTT.

This clonotype was counted a few times. The chain joins TRBV29-1 to TRBJ2-3; the D gene is possibly TRBD2 (6 bases). CDR3 length equals 15 residues. Looked up from germline, CDR1 is SQVTM and CDR2 is ANQGSEA. V was pared by 8 bases and J by 2 bases, with 20 bases between. The CDR3 sequence: CSCKLGRGNTDTQYF. CDR3 sequence (DNA): TGCAGCTGCAAGCTAGGGCGGGGTAACACAGATACGCAGTATTTT.

This clonotype came up many times. J is TRBJ2-3 and V is TRBV7-2; 8 nucleotides align to TRBD2. After removal of 4 bases from V and 6 bases from J, the junction contained 12 bases not matched to a gene. The germline gives CDR1 SGHTA, CDR2 FQGNSA. The CDR3 is 16 residues long. CDR3 amino acids: CASSSVAGGQSDTQYF. The DNA of the CDR3 is TGTGCCAGCAGCTCGGTGGCGGGGGGCCAATCTGATACGCAGTATTTT.

V gene TRBV29-1 combines with J gene TRBJ1-1, with 7 bases identical to TRBD1. The germline V gene has CDR1 SQVTM and CDR2 ANQGSEA. Unmatched junction bases numbered 14, after V lost 7 bases and J lost 6 bases. The CDR3 sequence is 14 residues long. This CDR3 reads CSASTNRGDAEAFF. CDR3 nucleotide sequence: TGCAGCGCCTCGACCAACAGGGGTGATGCTGAAGCTTTCTTT. The whole variable domain, remainder taken from reference TRBV29-1 and TRBJ1-1, is SAVISQKPSRDICQRGTSLTIQCQVDSQVTMMFWYRQQPGQSLTLIATANQGSEATYESGFVIDKFPISRPNLTFSTLTVSNMSPEDSSIYLCSASTNRGDAEAFFGQGTRLTVV.